This T cell receptor (beta chain) originates from a study of cytomegalovirus exposure and HLA in healthy donors. On the study more broadly: Among the roughly 400 donors who were genotyped, over 70% fell in the genetic ancestry cluster that is associated with self-reported Caucasian donors. Study-wide results and limits: Sequencing probably produced one cluster of sequence variants that were highly shared.

These donors, healthy bone marrow donors, were studied. The PCR contained 60 Vbeta and 13 Jbeta primers. The assay was immunoSEQ multiplex PCR, and TCRdb's table has in-frame clones only and misses some. The sample holds roughly 170,000 clones, 65% to 90% seen once. On this clone: The antigen is unknown.

The sample consisted of PBMCs. The TCR comes from a girl between 2 and 10 years old in good health and CMV-seropositive.

CDR3 residues: CASSVGTSGDEQYF. CDR3 nucleotides: TGTGCCAGCAGCGTCGGGACTAGCGGGGACGAGCAGTACTTC. The chain recombines TRBV9 with TRBJ2-7; 13 bases line up with TRBD2. With 2 bases clipped from V and 5 bases from J, the junction kept 1 base outside the gene matches. The CDR3 extends over 14 amino acids. Germline CDR1 is SGDLS and CDR2 is YYNGEE.